The text below deals with one TCR beta chain. Participant-reported clinical history was the basis for cohort assignment. The CDR3 is 17 amino acids. The germline V gene encodes CDR1 LGHDT and CDR2 YNNKEL (reference sequence). With 0 bases removed from V and 0 bases from J, the gap between germline ends came to 14 bases. In the authors' methods: Using reference gene primer amplification, nucleated cell counts were estimated. Profiling relied on immunoSEQ multiplex PCR, and the TCRdb table lists in-frame clones only, not all of them. The DNA gave D and trimming, while V, J and clone size come from that table. This table has fewer than 200,000 clones, about 88% appearing once. This sample is drawn from a study of blood T cell repertoires in COVID-19. Study information: Symptom resolution, clearance, or two negative PCRs marked the recovered donors of Cohort 3. Both acute and convalescent COVID-19 samples were obtained from the United States, Italy and Spain.

V is TRBV3-1 (or the pseudogene TRBV3-2) and J is TRBJ1-1; TRBD1 is a possible D gene (5 bases). Sequencing was carried out using PBMCs or T cells enriched from blood (not recorded which). The receptor was derived from a woman aged 40 to 55 in a cohort exposed to, infected with or recovered from COVID-19 (not recorded which). CDR3 sequence reads: CASSQDTGVLVNTEAFF. As DNA, the CDR3 is TGTGCCAGCAGCCAAGATACGGGGGTCTTGGTGAACACTGAAGCTTTCTTT.